The 17 T cell receptor beta chains presented below share a single source sample, sequenced in a study of T cell responses to AZD1222 COVID-19 vaccine. TCRdb's table, derived via immunoSEQ multiplex PCR, lists solely in-frame clones and lacks some. The sample holds fewer than 85,000 clones, around 90% seen once. The sequencing used peripheral blood, collected 28 days after the second dose of the MenACWY control vaccine. All receptors derive from an adult who received the MenACWY meningococcal vaccine as a control.

The CDR3 nucleotides read TGTGCCAGCAGCCACCGACAGGGGGCCTACGAGCAGTACTTC. This gives the protein CASSHRQGAYEQYF. The rearrangement joins TRBV7-2 to TRBJ2-7; 9 bases match TRBD1. V lost 5 bases, J lost 2 bases, and 4 bases stayed unmatched. The germline gives CDR1 SGHTA, CDR2 FQGNSA. The CDR3 is 14 amino acids.

The chain has TRBV14 and TRBJ2-7; TRBD1 might be the D (5 bases). There are 17 residues in the CDR3. V was shortened by 1 base and J by 3 bases, with 19 bases between the two germline ends. The germline gives CDR1 SGHDN, CDR2 FVKESK. CDR3 nucleotide sequence: TGTGCCAGCAGCCAAGTAAGGGGATCGGACAAAAACTACGAGCAGTACTTC. It is translated as CASSQVRGSDKNYEQYF.

CDR3 DNA sequence: TGTGCCAGCAGTCGAATCGACTATGGCTACACCTTC. This encodes CASSRIDYGYTF. V and J are TRBV6-2 or TRBV6-3 and TRBJ1-2; D gene uncertain. The CDR3 sequence is 12 residues long. V lost 5 bases to trimming and J lost 3 bases, with 7 bases between them. CDR1 and CDR2 (germline): MNHEY, SVGEGT.

The gene calls are TRBV5-1 and TRBJ2-3; the D is unclear. This CDR3 is 15 amino acids long. CDR1 is SGHRS and CDR2 is YFSETQ in the germline V gene. With 0 bases removed from V and 1 base from J, the gap between germline ends came to 9 bases. The CDR3 loop reads CASSLGRARTDTQYF. CDR3 nucleotide sequence: TGCGCCAGCAGCTTGGGCCGGGCCCGCACAGATACGCAGTATTTT.

The chain recombines TRBV28 with TRBJ1-1; possible D gene TRBD1, 6 bases. Germline lookup yields CDR1 MDHEN and CDR2 SYDVKM. This CDR3 is built from 14 residues. Trimming shortened V by 4 bases and J by 4 bases, and 13 bases separated the two germline ends. CDR3: CASSWGALGTEAFF. For the CDR3, the DNA is TGTGCCAGCAGTTGGGGGGCCCTGGGCACTGAAGCTTTCTTT.

The chain has TRBV11-2 and TRBJ1-6, with D perhaps TRBD1 (6 bases). This CDR3 is built from 14 residues. Germline CDR1 and CDR2: SGHAT and FQNNGV. V was trimmed by 5 bases and J by 9 bases, leaving 14 bases between them. This chain's CDR3 is CASSAARGSSPLHF. The CDR3, as DNA: TGTGCCAGCAGCGCCGCCAGGGGTAGTTCACCCCTCCACTTT.

The DNA for the CDR3 is TGTGCCAGCTCACCCCGGTGGGGGTTGTACGGAGAGCAGTACTTC. It translates to CASSPRWGLYGEQYF. The chain links TRBV18 to TRBJ2-7; D could derive from TRBD1 or TRBD2 (5 bases each). Germline lookup yields CDR1 KGHSH and CDR2 LQKENI. The CDR3 consists of 15 residues. Trimming removed 3 bases from V and 7 bases from J, with 19 bases in between.

The rearrangement joins TRBV2 to TRBJ2-5; D is unresolved. The CDR3 runs to 13 residues. CDR1 and CDR2 from the germline V gene are SNHLY and FYNNEI. V shed 3 bases and J shed 2 bases, with 7 bases lying between them. Here the CDR3 DNA reads TGTGCCAGCAGTGACCGGCAGCAAGAGACCCAGTACTTC. Protein: CASSDRQQETQYF.

The rearrangement joins TRBV5-1 to TRBJ2-7, with D tentatively TRBD1 (6 bases). The germline V gene encodes CDR1 SGHRS and CDR2 YFSETQ. This CDR3 has 14 residues. V was shortened by 9 bases and J by 1 base, with 17 bases between the two germline ends. CDR3 protein: CATAVGTWSYEQYF. The CDR3 DNA reads as TGCGCCACCGCCGTGGGGACATGGTCCTACGAGCAGTACTTC.

The chain couples TRBV4-3 to TRBJ2-3; D is ambiguous. The V and J ends lost 4 bases and 2 bases respectively, with 10 bases between them. Per germline, CDR1 LGHNA and CDR2 YSLEER. This CDR3 is built from 14 residues. The CDR3 here is CASSRRQYTDTQYF. CDR3 DNA sequence: TGCGCCAGCAGCCGGCGTCAGTACACAGATACGCAGTATTTT.

This chain links TRBV18 with TRBJ2-5; D may be TRBD1 (6 bases). This CDR3 spans 14 amino acids. Germline values: CDR1 KGHSH, CDR2 LQKENI. Trimming pared 3 bases from V and 5 bases from J, leaving 13 bases between. CDR3 residues: CASSPPDSRETQYF. The CDR3, as DNA: TGTGCCAGCTCACCCCCGGACAGTAGGGAGACCCAGTACTTC.

This chain links TRBV3-1 (or the pseudogene TRBV3-2) with TRBJ1-4, with 10 bases that match TRBD1. Germline V lookup: CDR1 LGHDT, CDR2 YNNKEL (reference sequence). Unmatched junction bases numbered 8, after V lost 5 bases and J lost 8 bases. The CDR3 runs to 15 residues. The CDR3 sequence is CASSDAGTGVEKLFF. CDR3 coding DNA: TGTGCCAGCAGCGACGCCGGGACAGGGGTGGAAAAACTGTTTTTT.

This chain uses TRBV28 with TRBJ2-3, with TRBD2 matching 11 bases. The CDR3 covers 17 residues. In germline, CDR1 is MDHEN, CDR2 SYDVKM. The trim removed 5 bases at V and 1 base at J, leaving 8 bases unmatched. CDR3 protein: CASSTLTSGVGTDTQYF. In nucleotides, the CDR3 is TGTGCCAGCAGTACTCTGACTAGCGGGGTGGGCACAGATACGCAGTATTTT.

The chain recombines TRBV9 with TRBJ2-3, with D possibly called TRBD1 or TRBD2 (5 bases each). This CDR3 region has 18 residues. Germline V gene lookup returns CDR1 SGDLS and CDR2 YYNGEE. Trimming stripped 0 bases from V and 5 bases from J, with 22 bases between. The CDR3 sequence is CASSVEGPRPGSRDTQYF. The CDR3 DNA sequence: TGTGCCAGCAGCGTAGAGGGGCCCCGTCCGGGGTCTCGAGATACGCAGTATTTT.

Of note for this clone: The junction departs from the called germline gene at one end, perhaps through a read error. The chain couples TRBV7-7 to TRBJ2-5; 12 bases are a match to TRBD2. This CDR3 has 16 amino acids. The germline gives CDR1 SSHAT, CDR2 FNYEAQ (reference sequence). The CDR3 DNA reads as TGTGCTAGCAGCTTAGGGACTAGCGGGCCAAGGGAGACCCAGTACTTC. Translated, it gives CASSLGTSGPRETQYF. Full variable domain (outside the CDR3, taken from reference TRBV7-7 and TRBJ2-5): GAGVSQSPRYKVTKRGQDVTLRCDPISSHATLYWYQQALGQGPEFLTYFNYEAQPDKSGLPSDRFSAERPEGSISTLTIQRTEQRDSAMYRCASSLGTSGPRETQYFGPGTRLLVL.

The chain uses TRBV5-1 and TRBJ2-5; no firm D call. The CDR3 totals 14 residues. Per the germline V gene, CDR1 is SGHRS and CDR2 is YFSETQ. Between the trimmed V and J ends, which lost 0 bases and 0 bases, there was a span of 6 bases. CDR3 in amino acids: CASSLGADQETQYF. In DNA form, the CDR3 reads TGCGCCAGCAGCTTGGGGGCAGACCAAGAGACCCAGTACTTC.

The chain employs TRBV12-3 or TRBV12-4 and TRBJ2-1; D remains ambiguous. The CDR3 has 9 amino acids. Trimming stripped 11 bases from V and 9 bases from J, with 8 bases between. The CDR3 sequence is CAPWSEQFF. The CDR3 coding sequence is TGTGCCCCGTGGAGTGAGCAGTTCTTC.